The clone carrying this T cell receptor (beta chain) was picked up a small number of times. These data belong to a study of identical twins. TCRdb re-called the 5' RACE reads with MiXCR, one entry per CDR3 protein. The table shows 150,000 or so distinct CDR3 sequences, with roughly 3.5% occurring only once. No donor was unhealthy or non-Caucasian. Trimming at V came to 5 bases and at J to 7 bases, leaving 11 bases not matched to a gene. Germline CDR1 reads LGHNT; CDR2 reads FRNRAP. The CDR3 is made up of 16 amino acids. The J gene is TRBJ2-1, the V gene TRBV12-5; 10 bases are a match to TRBD2. This TCR was recovered from a man in his late teens or twenties in good health. Sequencing used memory T cells sorted from blood. CDR3 nucleotides: TGTGCTAGTGGTCCGAAACCGGGACTAGCGATTAATGAGCAGTTCTTC. It yields the protein CASGPKPGLAINEQFF.